Listed below are T cell receptor beta chains from one sample, sequenced in a study of CD8+ T cells in alopecia areata. The method was immunoSEQ multiplex PCR; TCRdb's version includes in-frame clones alone and lacks a portion of them. This sample yields more than 100,000 clones, of which approximately 53% are seen a single time; less than 5.5% belongs to the top ten. The source material was CD4+ T cells sorted from blood, sampled at week 0. The receptors shown here come from a human donor with alopecia areata. The CDR3 runs from the conserved cysteine through the conserved F or W. D genes are given only for firm matches.

v_gene | d_gene | CDR3aa
TRBV6-5 | - | CASSYSGRGATDTQYF
TRBV5-1 | TRBD1 | CASSLKGGWNEQFF
TRBV27 | TRBD1 | CASSLQGTGGRNQPQHF
TRBV21-1 | - | CASSKVGQGGQETQYF
TRBV4-2 | TRBD2 | CASSQNSGGAETQYF
TRBV5-8 | - | CASSYRLRGGKHYGYTF
TRBV5-1 | - | CASSFAVISGANVLTF
TRBV18 | - | CASSLPTNEQFF
TRBV7-9 | - | CASSSGTPAPQYF
TRBV5-1 | TRBD1 | CASSPRQGAHLYGYTF
TRBV4-2 | - | CASSQDFLASDTQYF
TRBV5-1 | - | CASRSSSQRTKTYNEQFF